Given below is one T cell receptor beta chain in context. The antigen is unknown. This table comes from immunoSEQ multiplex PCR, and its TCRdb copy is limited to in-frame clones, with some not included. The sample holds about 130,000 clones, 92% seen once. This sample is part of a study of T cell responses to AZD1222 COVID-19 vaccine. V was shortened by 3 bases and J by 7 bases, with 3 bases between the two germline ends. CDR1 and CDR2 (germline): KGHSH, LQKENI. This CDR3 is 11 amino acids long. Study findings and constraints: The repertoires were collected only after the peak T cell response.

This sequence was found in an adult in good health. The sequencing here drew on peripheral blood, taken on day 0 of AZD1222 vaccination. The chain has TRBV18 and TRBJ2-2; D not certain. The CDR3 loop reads CASSPVGELFF. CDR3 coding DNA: TGTGCCAGCTCACCGGTCGGGGAGCTGTTTTTT.